This T cell receptor beta chain was sequenced for a study of T cell changes during pregnancy in multiple sclerosis. The repertoire was sequenced with immunoSEQ multiplex PCR; TCRdb's copy has only in-frame clones and lacks some. This sample carries fewer than 75,000 clones, more than 90% of them seen once, and the ten largest clones take roughly 2.1%. This clonotype originated in a female donor with multiple sclerosis, enrolled in a pregnancy study. The sample here was peripheral blood, taken in the first trimester of pregnancy.

CDR3 DNA sequence: TGTGCCAGTAGTATAAGAACAGGGAGCACTAATGAAAAACTGTTTTTT. Translation: CASSIRTGSTNEKLFF. The chain combines TRBV19 with TRBJ1-4; possibly TRBD1 for D (6 bases). CDR3 size: 16 residues. Per the germline V gene, CDR1 is LNHDA and CDR2 is SQIVND (reference sequence). Between the trimmed V and J ends, which lost 2 bases and 2 bases, there was a span of 12 bases.